This T cell receptor (beta chain) was identified in a study of blood T cell repertoires in COVID-19. Study background: Two consecutive negative NP/OP PCR tests, clearance, or resolved symptoms defined Cohort 3 recovery. PBMCs, B-cell-depleted T cells, or T cells provided the cDNA or gDNA that made up the material.

The CDR3 contains 14 residues. Germline CDR1 is KGHSY and CDR2 is FQNENV. Trimming stripped 0 bases from V and 1 base from J, with 6 bases between. Participants, about 18 to 100 years old, spanned under 25 US areas. In the authors' workflow: Estimation of nucleated cell counts relied on the amplification of reference gene primers. Measured with immunoSEQ multiplex PCR; TCRdb has only the in-frame clones, and not every one. The V and J calls and clone size were taken over from that table, and D and trimming were inferred from the DNA. Of about 230,000 clones listed, roughly 90% are singletons. This receptor was obtained from a woman in her forties or fifties in a cohort exposed to, infected with or recovered from COVID-19 (not recorded which). Material for sequencing was PBMCs or T cells enriched from blood (not recorded which). This chain joins TRBV16 and TRBJ1-1; TRBD1 might be the D (5 bases). In DNA form, the CDR3 reads TGTGCCAGCAGCCAATCGGGGCAGAACACTGAAGCTTTCTTT. As protein: CASSQSGQNTEAFF.